The following is a T cell receptor (beta chain) sequence with its context. Its cognate antigen is unknown. Read coverage stops 3 residues before the CDR3 terminus; the germline J gene supplies the remainder. Libraries were prepared by immunoSEQ multiplex PCR; TCRdb keeps only in-frame clonotypes and omits some of them. Recorded here are around 15,000 clones, none singletons. Of CVID subjects, 15 were female and about 28 male, mean age about 37. The length of the CDR3 is 13 residues. V was pared by 4 bases and J by 1 base, with 7 bases between. The V gene's germline CDR1 is MNHNS and CDR2 SASEGT. This sample was taken from a study of T cell clonality in common variable immunodeficiency. The study, taken as a whole, reports: Fewer deletions and N-nucleotide insertions were reportedly seen in common variable immunodeficiency TCR beta sequences.

The sample was peripheral blood mononuclear cells. The rearrangement joins TRBV6-1 to TRBJ1-1; D remains unclear. The receptor was derived from a human donor with common variable immunodeficiency. CDR3 DNA, as far as it was read: TGTGCCAGCAGTGTTCGCGAGAACACTGAA. Protein sequence: CASSVRENTE. The entire CDR3 is CASSVRENTEAFF.